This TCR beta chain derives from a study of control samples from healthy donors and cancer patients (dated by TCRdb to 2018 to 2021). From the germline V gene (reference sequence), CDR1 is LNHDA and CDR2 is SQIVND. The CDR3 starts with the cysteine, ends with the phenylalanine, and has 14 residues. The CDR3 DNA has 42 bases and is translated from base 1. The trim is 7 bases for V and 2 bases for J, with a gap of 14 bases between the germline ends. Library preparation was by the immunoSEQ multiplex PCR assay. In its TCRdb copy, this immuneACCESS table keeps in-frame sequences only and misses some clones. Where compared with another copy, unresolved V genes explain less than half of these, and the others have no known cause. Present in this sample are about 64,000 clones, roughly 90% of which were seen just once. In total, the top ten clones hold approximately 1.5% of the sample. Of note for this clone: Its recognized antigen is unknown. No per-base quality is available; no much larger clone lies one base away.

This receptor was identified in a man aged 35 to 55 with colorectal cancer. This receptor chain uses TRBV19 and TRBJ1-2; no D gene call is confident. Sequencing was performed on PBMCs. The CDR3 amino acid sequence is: CASTRGRTNYGYTF. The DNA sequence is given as TGTGCCAGTACCCGTGGCAGGACGAACTATGGCTACACCTTC. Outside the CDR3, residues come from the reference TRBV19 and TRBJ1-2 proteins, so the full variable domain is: DGGITQSPKYLFRKEGQNVTLSCEQNLNHDAMYWYRQDPGQGLRLIYYSQIVNDFQKGDIAEGYSVSREKKESFPLTVTSAQKNPTAFYLCASTRGRTNYGYTFGSGTRLTVV.